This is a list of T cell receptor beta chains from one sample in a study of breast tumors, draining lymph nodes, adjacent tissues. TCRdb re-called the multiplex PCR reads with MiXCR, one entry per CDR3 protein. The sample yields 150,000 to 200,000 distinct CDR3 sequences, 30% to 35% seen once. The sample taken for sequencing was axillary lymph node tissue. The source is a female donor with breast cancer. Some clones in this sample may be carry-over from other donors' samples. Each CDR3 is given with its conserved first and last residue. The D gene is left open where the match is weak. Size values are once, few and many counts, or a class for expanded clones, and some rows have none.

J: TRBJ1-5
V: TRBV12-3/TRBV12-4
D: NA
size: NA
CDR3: CASSLRSVGRQIQHF
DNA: TGTGCCAGCAGTTTACGGAGTGTAGGCCGGCAGATCCAGCATTTT

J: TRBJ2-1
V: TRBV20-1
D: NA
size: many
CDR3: CSARDWGAEDEQFF
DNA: TGCAGTGCTAGAGATTGGGGGGCAGAGGATGAGCAGTTCTTC

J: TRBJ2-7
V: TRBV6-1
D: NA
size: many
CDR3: CASSDRGLVSYEQYF
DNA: TGTGCCAGCAGTGACAGGGGCCTGGTATCCTACGAGCAGTACTTC

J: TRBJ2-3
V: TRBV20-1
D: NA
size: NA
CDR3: CSATGRGIGGDTQYF
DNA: TGCAGTGCTACTGGACGCGGTATAGGCGGAGATACGCAGTATTTT

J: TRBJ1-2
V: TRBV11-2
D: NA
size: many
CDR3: CASSFQRRTDYGYTF
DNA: TGTGCCAGCAGCTTTCAACGGCGGACGGACTATGGCTACACCTTC

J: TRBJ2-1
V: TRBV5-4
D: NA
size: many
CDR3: CASSADSLNEQFF
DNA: TGTGCCAGCAGCGCGGACTCCCTCAATGAGCAGTTCTTC

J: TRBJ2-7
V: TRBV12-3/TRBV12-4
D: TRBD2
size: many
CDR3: CASSFGGIYEQYF
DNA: TGTGCCAGCAGTTTCGGGGGGATTTACGAGCAGTACTTC

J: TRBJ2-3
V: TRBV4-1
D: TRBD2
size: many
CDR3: CASSLSSLAGVPRSTDTQYF
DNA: TGCGCCAGCAGCCTCAGTTCTCTAGCGGGAGTTCCTCGTAGCACAGATACGCAGTATTTT

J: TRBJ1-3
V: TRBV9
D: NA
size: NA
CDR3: CASSVGGGRGNTIYF
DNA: TGTGCCAGCAGCGTAGGGGGAGGAAGAGGAAACACCATATATTTT

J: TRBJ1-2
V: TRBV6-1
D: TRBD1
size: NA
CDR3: CASKEGQGMDGYTF
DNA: TGTGCCAGCAAGGAGGGACAGGGAATGGATGGCTACACCTTC

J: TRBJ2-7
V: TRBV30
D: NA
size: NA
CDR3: CAWSAGHAYEQYF
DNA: TGTGCCTGGAGTGCAGGCCATGCCTACGAGCAGTACTTC

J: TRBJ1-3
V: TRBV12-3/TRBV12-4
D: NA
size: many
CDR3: CASSRRGSGNTIYF
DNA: TGTGCCAGCAGTCGACGGGGCTCTGGAAACACCATATATTTT

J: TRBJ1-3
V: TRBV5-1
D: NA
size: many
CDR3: CASSFEGTGNTIYF
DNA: TGCGCCAGCAGCTTTGAGGGGACTGGAAACACCATATATTTT

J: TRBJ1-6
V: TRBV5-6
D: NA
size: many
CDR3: CASSSHSADFYNSPLHF
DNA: TGTGCCAGCAGCTCCCACTCAGCCGATTTCTATAATTCACCCCTCCACTTT

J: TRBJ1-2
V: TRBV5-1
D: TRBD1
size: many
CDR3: CASSPGTGEGEGYTF
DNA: TGCGCCAGCAGCCCAGGGACAGGAGAGGGAGAAGGCTACACCTTC

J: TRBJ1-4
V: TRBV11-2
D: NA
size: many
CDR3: CASSPGLSGPIEKLFF
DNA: TGTGCCAGCAGCCCCGGGCTCTCGGGGCCAATTGAAAAACTGTTTTTT

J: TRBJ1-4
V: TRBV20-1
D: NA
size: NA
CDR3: CSARTNEKLFF
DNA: TGCAGTGCCAGAACTAATGAAAAACTGTTTTTT

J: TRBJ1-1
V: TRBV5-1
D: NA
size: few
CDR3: CASHSSAALENTEAFF
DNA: TGCGCCAGCCATTCGTCGGCGGCCCTCGAAAACACTGAAGCTTTCTTT

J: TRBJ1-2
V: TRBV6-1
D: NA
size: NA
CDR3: CALRLGILGYTF
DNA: TGTGCTCTAAGGCTGGGGATTTTGGGCTACACCTTC

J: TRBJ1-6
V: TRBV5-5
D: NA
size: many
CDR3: CASTLREGDRTYNSPLHF
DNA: TGTGCCAGCACCCTCCGGGAGGGGGATAGGACCTATAATTCACCCCTCCACTTT

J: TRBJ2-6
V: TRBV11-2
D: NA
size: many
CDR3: CASSGRGGFELWANVLTF
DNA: TGTGCCAGCAGCGGGAGAGGTGGTTTCGAACTGTGGGCCAACGTCCTGACTTTC

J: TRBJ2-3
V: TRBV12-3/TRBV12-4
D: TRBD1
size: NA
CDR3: CASRTGWTDTQYF
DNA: TGTGCCAGCAGGACAGGGTGGACCGATACGCAGTATTTT

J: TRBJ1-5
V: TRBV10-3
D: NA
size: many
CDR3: CAISAAGGTLYSNQPQHF
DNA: TGTGCCATCAGTGCCGCAGGAGGCACCCTTTATAGCAATCAGCCCCAGCATTTT

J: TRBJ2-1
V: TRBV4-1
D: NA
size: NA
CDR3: CASSQERDISTNEQFF
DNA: TGCGCCAGCAGCCAAGAGAGGGACATCTCGACAAATGAGCAGTTCTTC

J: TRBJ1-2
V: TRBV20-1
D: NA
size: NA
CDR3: CSATTSRTPLGYTF
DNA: TGCAGTGCTACAACCTCCCGAACCCCTCTTGGCTACACCTTC

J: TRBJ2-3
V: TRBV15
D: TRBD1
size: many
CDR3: CATSRRVQGISTDTQYF
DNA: TGTGCCACCAGCAGAAGGGTACAGGGGATTAGCACAGATACGCAGTATTTT

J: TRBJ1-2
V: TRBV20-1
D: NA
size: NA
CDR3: CSYSIRERDGYTF
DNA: TGCAGTTACTCGATCAGGGAAAGGGATGGCTACACCTTC

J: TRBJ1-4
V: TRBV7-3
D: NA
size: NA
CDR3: CASSLVQGDEKLFF
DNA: TGTGCCAGCAGCTTAGTTCAGGGAGATGAAAAACTGTTTTTT

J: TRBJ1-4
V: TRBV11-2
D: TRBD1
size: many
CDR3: CASSWDRANEKLFF
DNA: TGTGCCAGCAGCTGGGACAGGGCTAATGAAAAACTGTTTTTT

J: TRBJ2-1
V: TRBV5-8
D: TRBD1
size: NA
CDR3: CASRRQGESGEQFF
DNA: TGTGCCAGCAGGAGACAGGGGGAGAGTGGTGAGCAGTTCTTC

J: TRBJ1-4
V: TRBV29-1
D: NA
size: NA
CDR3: CSLGGSATNEKLFF
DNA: TGCAGCTTAGGCGGAAGCGCAACTAATGAAAAACTGTTTTTT

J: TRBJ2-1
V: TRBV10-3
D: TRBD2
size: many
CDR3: CAIGLAGHNEQFF
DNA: TGTGCCATCGGGCTAGCGGGTCACAATGAGCAGTTCTTC